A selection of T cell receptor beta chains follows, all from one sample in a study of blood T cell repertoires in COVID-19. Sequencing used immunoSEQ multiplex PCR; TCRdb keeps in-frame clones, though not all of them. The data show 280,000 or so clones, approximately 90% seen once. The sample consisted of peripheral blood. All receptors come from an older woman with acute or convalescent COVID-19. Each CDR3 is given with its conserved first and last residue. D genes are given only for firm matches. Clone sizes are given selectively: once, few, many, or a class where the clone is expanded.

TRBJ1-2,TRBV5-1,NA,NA,TGCGCCAGCAGCTTGGCTGAAGGGGGCTATGGCTACACCTTC,CASSLAEGGYGYTF
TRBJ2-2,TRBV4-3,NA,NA,TGCGCCAGCAGCCAAGATTGGGGGCCCGGGGAGCTGTTTTTT,CASSQDWGPGELFF
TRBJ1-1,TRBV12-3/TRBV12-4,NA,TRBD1,TGTGCCAGCAGTTTTGGACAGGGTGAAGCTTTCTTT,CASSFGQGEAFF
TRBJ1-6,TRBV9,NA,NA,TGTGCCAGCAGCCACCTGGAGAATTCACCCCTCCACTTT,CASSHLENSPLHF
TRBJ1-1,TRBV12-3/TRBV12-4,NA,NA,TGTGCCAGCAGTTGGACACTTTCTGAAGCTTTCTTT,CASSWTLSEAFF
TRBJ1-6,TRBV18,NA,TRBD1,TGTGCCAGCTCAGCCCGGGACAGGACGAATTCACCCCTCCACTTT,CASSARDRTNSPLHF
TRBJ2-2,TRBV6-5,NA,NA,TGTGCCAGCAGTCAGGTCGGCACCGGGGAGCTGTTTTTT,CASSQVGTGELFF
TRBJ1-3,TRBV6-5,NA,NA,TGTGCCAGCTCTAACTCTGGAAACACCATATATTTT,CASSNSGNTIYF
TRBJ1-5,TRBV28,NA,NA,TGTGCCAGCAGATTAGGGGGGGATAGCAATCAGCCCCAGCATTTT,CASRLGGDSNQPQHF
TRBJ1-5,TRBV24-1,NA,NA,TGTGCCACCAGTGATCCGCGGGGGGTCAATCAGCCCCAGCATTTT,CATSDPRGVNQPQHF
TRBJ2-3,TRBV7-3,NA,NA,TGTGCCAGCAAGCCGGACAACACAGATACGCAGTATTTT,CASKPDNTDTQYF
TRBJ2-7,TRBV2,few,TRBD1,TGTGCCAGCAGAATAGGGACAGGGGCACTGCGGTACTTC,CASRIGTGALRYF
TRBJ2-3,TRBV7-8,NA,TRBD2,TGTGCCAGCAGCTTAACGGGGGGTGGGACGCAGTATTTT,CASSLTGGGTQYF
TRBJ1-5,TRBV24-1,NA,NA,TGTGCCACCAGTGGGGCCTATTGGGATCAGCCCCAGCATTTT,CATSGAYWDQPQHF
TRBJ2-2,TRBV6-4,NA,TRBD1,TGTGCCAGCGGGGAGACAGGGCGGACCGGGGAGCTGTTTTTT,CASGETGRTGELFF
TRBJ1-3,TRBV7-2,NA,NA,TGTGCCAGCAGCAAACAGGGATTCACTGGAAACACCATATATTTT,CASSKQGFTGNTIYF
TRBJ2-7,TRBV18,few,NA,TGTGCCAGCTCATCCACGGGGGAGACTTACTACGAGCAGTACTTC,CASSSTGETYYEQYF
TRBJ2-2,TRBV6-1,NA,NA,TGTGCCAGCAACCTCGGGGGTACCGGGGAGCTGTTTTTT,CASNLGGTGELFF
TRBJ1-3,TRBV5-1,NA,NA,TGCGCCAGCAGCTTGGGGTCGCGGGAGGCTGGAAACACCATATATTTT,CASSLGSREAGNTIYF
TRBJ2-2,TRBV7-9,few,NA,TGTGCCAGCAGCCCAGGGTCCGGGGAGCTGTTTTTT,CASSPGSGELFF
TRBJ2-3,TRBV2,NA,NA,TGTGCCAGCAGTGGTGGACTTCCTAGCACAGATACGCAGTATTTT,CASSGGLPSTDTQYF
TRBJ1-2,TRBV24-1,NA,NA,TGTGCCACCAGTGATCGGCACGCGGGGACTTATGGCTACACCTTC,CATSDRHAGTYGYTF
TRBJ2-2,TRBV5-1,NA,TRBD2,TGCGCCAGCAGCTTTACTAGCGGGGGCTACACCGGGGAGCTGTTTTTT,CASSFTSGGYTGELFF
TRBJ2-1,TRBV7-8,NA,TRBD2,TGTGCCAGCAGAGGACTAGCGGGTTTATCCTACAATGAGCAGTTCTTC,CASRGLAGLSYNEQFF
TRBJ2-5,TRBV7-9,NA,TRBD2,TGTGCCAGCAGCATACTAGCGGGGGGGCAAGAGACCCAGTACTTC,CASSILAGGQETQYF
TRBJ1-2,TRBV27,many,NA,TGTGCCAGCAGTTTATCCGCTAACTATGGCTACACCTTC,CASSLSANYGYTF
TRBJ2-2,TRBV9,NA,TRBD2,TGTGCCAGCAGCGTACCTAGCGGGGGGCCGAACACCGGGGAGCTGTTTTTT,CASSVPSGGPNTGELFF
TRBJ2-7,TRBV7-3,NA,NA,TGTGCCAGCAGCTTAATCGGTAACCACGAGCAGTACTTC,CASSLIGNHEQYF
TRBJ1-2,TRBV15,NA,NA,TGTGCCACCAGCAGAGCCGACAGAAACTATGGCTACACCTTC,CATSRADRNYGYTF
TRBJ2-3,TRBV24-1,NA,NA,TGTGCCACCAGTGATTTATCGGGTGGGACAGATACGCAGTATTTT,CATSDLSGGTDTQYF
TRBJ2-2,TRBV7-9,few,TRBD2,TGTGCCAGCAGCTTAAAAAGAGGGACTAGCGTTTCCGGGGAGCTGTTTTTT,CASSLKRGTSVSGELFF
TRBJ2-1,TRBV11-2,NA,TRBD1,TGTGCCAGCAGCTTACGAGGGACAGGGAGCTACAATGAGCAGTTCTTC,CASSLRGTGSYNEQFF
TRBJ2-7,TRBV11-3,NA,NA,TGTGCCAGCAGCTTAGGTCTCCGGGGGGCGCAGTACTTC,CASSLGLRGAQYF
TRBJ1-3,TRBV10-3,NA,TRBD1,TGTGCCATCAGGACAGGGGGCGATGGAAACACCATATATTTT,CAIRTGGDGNTIYF
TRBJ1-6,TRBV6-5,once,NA,TGTGCCAGCAGTTATTTGGGGGGAAACTATAATTCACCCCTCCACTTT,CASSYLGGNYNSPLHF
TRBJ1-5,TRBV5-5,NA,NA,TGTGCCAGCAGCTTGGTAGGGGCCGGTCAGCCCCAGCATTTT,CASSLVGAGQPQHF
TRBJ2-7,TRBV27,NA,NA,TGTGCCAGCAGTTTAAAATGGAGCCACTACGAGCAGTACTTC,CASSLKWSHYEQYF
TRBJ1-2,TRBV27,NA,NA,TGTGCCAGCAGTTTAAACCAGGGCCATGGCTACACCTTC,CASSLNQGHGYTF
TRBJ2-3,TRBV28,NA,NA,TGTGCCAGCAGCCCGCCCGCCGGGATTACGCAGTATTTT,CASSPPAGITQYF
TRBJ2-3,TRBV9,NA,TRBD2,TGTGCCAGCAGCGTAGGCGGGAGGGTTGGCACAGATACGCAGTATTTT,CASSVGGRVGTDTQYF
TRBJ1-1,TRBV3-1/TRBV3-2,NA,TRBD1,TGTGCCAGCAGCCCCGGGACAGGGGGTTACACTGAAGCTTTCTTT,CASSPGTGGYTEAFF
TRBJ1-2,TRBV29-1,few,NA,TGCAGCGTTGAAGTCCAACAGGGCGATGGCTACACCTTC,CSVEVQQGDGYTF
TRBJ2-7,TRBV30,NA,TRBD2,TGTGCCTGGACCCAATTTAGCGGGAGCCGCGGGCGCGAGCAGTACTTC,CAWTQFSGSRGREQYF
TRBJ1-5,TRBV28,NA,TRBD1,TGTGCCAGCGCCGTGGACAGGGGCGGAGGTGAGCCCCAGCATTTT,CASAVDRGGGEPQHF
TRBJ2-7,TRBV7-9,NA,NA,TGTGCCAGCACTACCCGCGAGGGCGAGCAGTACTTC,CASTTREGEQYF
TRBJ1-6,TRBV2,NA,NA,TGTGCCAGCAACAGAGTGTCTGATAATTCACCCCTCCACTTT,CASNRVSDNSPLHF
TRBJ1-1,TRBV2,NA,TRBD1,TGTGCCAGCAGTGGCCAGGGGGTCCGAACTGAAGCTTTCTTT,CASSGQGVRTEAFF
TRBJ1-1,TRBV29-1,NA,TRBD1,TGCAGCGCAAGACGGACAGGGAGTATGGACACTGAAGCTTTCTTT,CSARRTGSMDTEAFF
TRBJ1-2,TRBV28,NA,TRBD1,TGTGCCAGCAGTCCCCGAAGTACAGGGGTTCGGGGCTACACCTTC,CASSPRSTGVRGYTF
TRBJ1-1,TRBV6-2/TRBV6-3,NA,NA,TGTGCCAGCAGCCCCTTAAGGGGAACGGGCACTGAAGCTTTCTTT,CASSPLRGTGTEAFF